The rows below give T cell receptor beta chains drawn from one sample of a study of blood T cells in healthy people across ages. TCRdb redid the calling of the 5' RACE reads with MiXCR, one entry per CDR3 protein. Among 550,000 to 600,000 distinct CDR3 sequences listed, around 50% were seen once. The specimen was blood. All receptors derive from a man older than 75 in good health. Each CDR3 is given with its conserved first and last residue. A D gene is named only where the DNA matches it firmly. Rows may omit the clone size; those that give it use once, few, many or a size class.

TRBV4-3,-,TRBJ2-5,TRBD2,TGCGCCAGCAGCCAAGAATTGGGCCTAGCGGGGGCCCAAGAGACCCAGTACTTC,CASSQELGLAGAQETQYF
TRBV7-3,-,TRBJ2-5,-,TGTGCCAGCAGCCCGACTAGGCTTGAGACCCAGTACTTC,CASSPTRLETQYF
TRBV6-2/TRBV6-3,-,TRBJ2-1,TRBD2,TGTGCCAGCAGTGCCCCACCTGGGCTAGCGGGAGGAAATGAGCAGTTCTTC,CASSAPPGLAGGNEQFF
TRBV7-2,few,TRBJ1-1,-,TGTGCCAGCAGCTTCACAGAGGACACTGAAGCTTTCTTT,CASSFTEDTEAFF
TRBV6-2/TRBV6-3,-,TRBJ2-1,TRBD2,TGTGCCAGCAGGGGACTAGCGGGGGGTTCAAATGAGCAGTTCTTC,CASRGLAGGSNEQFF
TRBV28,few,TRBJ2-7,-,TGTGCCAGCCGTCCCGAGTTTAGGGGAACGCAGTACTTC,CASRPEFRGTQYF
TRBV6-2/TRBV6-3,-,TRBJ1-1,TRBD1,TGTGCCAGCAGCCTGGGACAGCCCGGGGGCACTGAAGCTTTCTTT,CASSLGQPGGTEAFF
TRBV10-2,-,TRBJ2-1,TRBD2,TGCGCAGCGGGAGTAGGGCAGTTCTTC,CAAGVGQFF
TRBV7-2,few,TRBJ1-2,-,TGTGCCAGCAGCATAGCCGGGGCGCAAGGCTACACCTTC,CASSIAGAQGYTF
TRBV29-1,few,TRBJ2-7,-,TGCAGCGTTGAAGACACCTACTTGAGTCAGTACTTC,CSVEDTYLSQYF
TRBV6-6,many,TRBJ2-5,TRBD2,TGTGCCAGCAGAGTACTAGCGCGGGAGACCCAGTACTTC,CASRVLARETQYF
TRBV9,-,TRBJ1-2,-,TGTGCCAGCAGCGTAGCCCCAGAGGGAGGATATGGCTACACCTTC,CASSVAPEGGYGYTF
TRBV7-9,-,TRBJ2-1,-,TGTGCCAGCGGCTTAGGGCAGGGAGTAAACAATGAGCAGTTCTTC,CASGLGQGVNNEQFF
TRBV20-1,-,TRBJ2-3,-,TGCAGTACTAGAGATCGTATGCAGGGCACAGATACGCAGTATTTT,CSTRDRMQGTDTQYF
TRBV29-1,-,TRBJ2-1,TRBD2,TGCAGCGTTGTGGGTAGCGGGTACTACAATGAGCAGTTCTTC,CSVVGSGYYNEQFF
TRBV15,-,TRBJ2-7,-,TGTGCCACCAGCAGAGAATCCGGTTACGAGCAGTACTTC,CATSRESGYEQYF
TRBV6-6,-,TRBJ1-1,TRBD1,TGTGTCAGCAGTCAGGGACAGGGCTGGGACACTGAAGCTTTCTTT,CVSSQGQGWDTEAFF
TRBV12-3/TRBV12-4,-,TRBJ1-6,-,TGTGCCAGCAGTTATACAGGTTCACCCCTCCACTTT,CASSYTGSPLHF
TRBV4-3,-,TRBJ1-1,-,TGCGCCAGCAGCGAGACTGCGAACACTGAAGCTTTCTTT,CASSETANTEAFF
TRBV4-1,-,TRBJ2-4,-,TGCGCCAGCAGCCAACTACAGGGATCCAAAAACATTCAGTACTTC,CASSQLQGSKNIQYF
TRBV5-1,-,TRBJ2-4,TRBD1,TGCGCCAGCAGCTCAACAACGGGACAGAAAAACATTCAGTACTTC,CASSSTTGQKNIQYF
TRBV6-5,-,TRBJ2-3,-,TGTGCCAGCAGTTACTCTTTCGAGACAGCCGCAGATACGCAGTATTTT,CASSYSFETAADTQYF
TRBV6-5,many,TRBJ2-7,-,TGTGCCAGCAGTTACAAGGGATTAGGATACGAGCAGTACTTC,CASSYKGLGYEQYF
TRBV28,few,TRBJ2-1,-,TGTGCCAGCAGTTTGGTCGGGAGAGGATACAATGAGCAGTTCTTC,CASSLVGRGYNEQFF
TRBV6-2/TRBV6-3,-,TRBJ2-1,TRBD1,TGTGCCAGCAGTTACTCGAACAGGGGGCGTAGTGAGTTCTTC,CASSYSNRGRSEFF
TRBV6-1,-,TRBJ2-1,-,TGTGCCAGCAGTGATATTCAGCGACTTCCTTACAATGAGCAGTTCTTC,CASSDIQRLPYNEQFF
TRBV6-6,many,TRBJ2-1,-,TGTGCCAGCAGAGGACGTGAGCAGTTCTTC,CASRGREQFF
TRBV20-1,many,TRBJ2-1,TRBD2,TGCAGTGCTAGAGATCGGACTAGCGGGGGGGTGTCCTACAATGAGCAGTTCTTC,CSARDRTSGGVSYNEQFF
TRBV20-1,few,TRBJ2-1,TRBD2,TGCAGTGCCCGAGGCGGGAGGAATGAGCAGTTCTTC,CSARGGRNEQFF
TRBV20-1,-,TRBJ1-1,-,TGCAGTGCTACTCCGGACAGCATGAACACTGAAGCTTTCTTT,CSATPDSMNTEAFF
TRBV6-5,-,TRBJ2-1,TRBD1,TGTGCCAGCAGTCGGTTAAGGACAGGCGGCGACAATGAGCAGTTCTTC,CASSRLRTGGDNEQFF
TRBV7-2,-,TRBJ1-2,-,TGTGCCAGCAGCTTAGAGGGAGGGGAGCACCGAAGCTACACCTTC,CASSLEGGEHRSYTF
TRBV7-2,-,TRBJ1-2,-,TGTGCCAGCAGCTTAGGGCAGGCTGGGGATGGCTACACCTTC,CASSLGQAGDGYTF
TRBV6-6,few,TRBJ2-2,TRBD1,TGTGCCAGCAGTTACGACAGGGCACCCGGGGAGCTGTTTTTT,CASSYDRAPGELFF
TRBV6-5,-,TRBJ2-3,-,TGTGCCAGCAGTCCGGTGACTGCCCGACGCGCAGATACGCAGTATTTT,CASSPVTARRADTQYF
TRBV11-2,-,TRBJ2-2,-,TGTGCCAGCAGCTTGGTTAGAGGGGGTTACACCGGGGAGCTGTTTTTT,CASSLVRGGYTGELFF
TRBV7-2,-,TRBJ1-4,-,TGTGCCAGCAGCTTAAATAGGCGGCAGGGTGGTGAAAAACTGTTTTTT,CASSLNRRQGGEKLFF
TRBV20-1,-,TRBJ2-5,TRBD1,TGCAGTGCCCCGACAGGGGATCGCAATGAGCAGTACTTC,CSAPTGDRNEQYF
TRBV20-1,-,TRBJ2-7,TRBD1,TGCAGTGCTTTGGACAGGGGCCCCTACGAGCAGTACTTC,CSALDRGPYEQYF
TRBV7-3,-,TRBJ2-1,-,TGTGCCAGCAGCTTAGTGGGGACGGCTAACTACAATGAGCAGTTCTTC,CASSLVGTANYNEQFF
TRBV20-1,-,TRBJ2-2,TRBD2,TGCAGTGCCCTAACGGGGGGTGGCGGGGAGCTGTTTTTT,CSALTGGGGELFF
TRBV20-1,-,TRBJ2-3,TRBD2,TGCAGTGCTAGCCTAGCGGGAGGCCCTGCCTCTAGCACAGATACGCAGTATTTT,CSASLAGGPASSTDTQYF
TRBV25-1,-,TRBJ1-6,-,TGTGCCAGCAGTGATAGGGGGAACAATTCACCCCTCCACTTT,CASSDRGNNSPLHF
TRBV20-1,-,TRBJ2-3,-,TGCAGTGCTAGTTTGAGAATTCGCACAGATACGCAGTATTTT,CSASLRIRTDTQYF
TRBV5-1,-,TRBJ2-2,TRBD1,TGCGCCAGCAGCTTGTCCGGGACAGGGGGATCCGGGGAGCTGTTTTTT,CASSLSGTGGSGELFF
TRBV4-1,-,TRBJ2-7,-,TGCGCCAGCAGCCAACACTCTTGGTCCTACGAGCAGTACTTC,CASSQHSWSYEQYF
TRBV5-6,few,TRBJ2-7,-,TGTGCCAGCAGCTTCGGAGGGGTCCCGGGACGCCGATATTACCAGCAGTACTTC,CASSFGGVPGRRYYQQYF
TRBV20-1,few,TRBJ2-5,-,TGCAGTGCTAGAGATGTACAAGGGTGGACCCAGTACTTC,CSARDVQGWTQYF
TRBV20-1,-,TRBJ1-1,TRBD1,TGCGGGAGACAGGGATGGTCGGAAGCTTTCTTT,CGRQGWSEAFF